These 5 T cell receptor beta chains were sequenced from one sample in a study of identifying expanded T cells in peripheral blood. Produced via immunoSEQ multiplex PCR; TCRdb's table is partial and in-frame only. The sample has tens of thousands of clones; roughly 88% are singletons. The sample taken for sequencing was blood. The source is a person aged 18 to 70 in good health.

This sequence joins TRBV2 and TRBJ1-6, with D unresolved. This CDR3 comprises 15 residues. The germline gives CDR1 SNHLY, CDR2 FYNNEI. Trimming took 5 bases from V and 7 from J, leaving 15 bases between them. The chain's CDR3 is CASSRTVLGNSPLHF. Here the CDR3 DNA reads TGTGCCAGCAGTAGAACAGTCCTAGGGAATTCACCCCTCCACTTT.

V and J are TRBV19 and TRBJ1-2; D possibly corresponds to TRBD1 (6 bases). This CDR3 is built from 15 residues. Germline-derived CDR1 and CDR2 are LNHDA and SQIVND (reference sequence). The V end was cut by 4 bases, the J end by 2 bases, with 14 bases between. CDR3 loop: CASSRAGQQNYGYTF. As DNA, the CDR3 is TGTGCCAGTAGTAGGGCCGGACAGCAGAACTATGGCTACACCTTC.

This chain connects TRBV14 to TRBJ2-1; no clear D gene. V shed 1 base and J shed 9 bases, with 4 bases lying between them. Germline-derived CDR1 and CDR2 are SGHDN and FVKESK. The CDR3 runs to 11 residues. CDR3 bases: TGTGCCAGCAGCCAAGGGGTTGAGCAGTTCTTC. Amino acid sequence: CASSQGVEQFF.

The V gene is TRBV5-6, the J gene TRBJ2-1, with 11 bases fitting TRBD2. The CDR3 is made up of 15 amino acids. V gave up 1 base and J gave up 7 bases; unmatched junction bases: 4. Germline V lookup: CDR1 SGHDT, CDR2 YYEEEE. The CDR3 loop reads CASSLTSGSGNEQFF. The CDR3 nucleotides read TGTGCCAGCAGCTTGACTAGCGGGAGTGGGAATGAGCAGTTCTTC. Combining the CDR3 with reference TRBV5-6 and TRBJ2-1 gives the whole variable domain DAGVTQSPTHLIKTRGQQVTLRCSPKSGHDTVSWYQQALGQGPQFIFQYYEEEERQRGNFPDRFSGHQFPNYSSELNVNALLLGDSALYLCASSLTSGSGNEQFFGPGTRLTVL.

This clone has only one observation. The genes are TRBV7-3 and TRBJ1-4, with TRBD1 matching 8 bases. The CDR3 totals 16 residues. The germline CDR1 and CDR2 sequences are SGHTA and FQGTGA. J lost 3 bases, V lost 2 bases, and 5 bases had no gene match. Here the CDR3 reads CASSLRPGGPNEKLFF. CDR3 DNA: TGTGCCAGCAGCTTACGGCCAGGGGGCCCTAATGAAAAACTGTTTTTT.